The T cell receptor (beta chain) described here comes from a study of PD-L1 blockade in urothelial cancer. Background on the study: Patients took up atezolizumab at some point between 2014 and 2015 at 1,200 mg intravenously every 3 weeks. The authors examined blood 3 weeks (second dose) and 6 weeks after treatment start. Male sex and bladder-origin urothelial cancer were recorded for about 90% of the roughly 30 patients. Study-level findings and limits: Durable-benefit cases showed more tumor-associated blood clone expansion at 3 weeks.

Sequencing used immunoSEQ multiplex PCR; TCRdb keeps in-frame clones, though not all of them. The data contain about 50,000 clones, about 85% of them singletons. Looked up from germline, CDR1 is SEHNR and CDR2 is FQNEAQ (reference sequence). This CDR3 is 12 amino acids long. V was trimmed by 5 bases and J by 4 bases, leaving 9 bases between them. This clone was observed a single time. Its cognate antigen is unknown. J is TRBJ2-7 and V is TRBV7-9; maybe TRBD1 (5 bases). The sequence came from a man aged 55 to 70 with urothelial cancer. This specimen was PBMCs, taken around atezolizumab (anti-PD-L1) treatment. The CDR3 sequence: CASSEQGYEQYF. Here the CDR3 DNA reads TGTGCCAGCAGCGAGCAGGGTTACGAGCAGTACTTC. The full variable domain, completed using reference TRBV7-9 and TRBJ2-7, is DTGVSQNPRHKITKRGQNVTFRCDPISEHNRLYWYRQTLGQGPEFLTYFQNEAQLEKSRLLSDRFSAERPKGSFSTLEIQRTEQGDSAMYLCASSEQGYEQYFGPGTRLTVT.